Here is one T cell receptor beta chain with its context. The data stem from a study of early stage breast cancer tumors. For the study at large: About 8 ER+/PR+/HER2- tumors were invasive ductal; a few were invasive lobular. Samples were sequenced at about 10-fold average coverage.

Libraries were prepared by immunoSEQ multiplex PCR; TCRdb keeps only in-frame clonotypes and omits some of them. In the table there are about 17,000 clones, around four fifths of which are singletons. The receptor comes from a person between 70 and 80 years old with breast cancer. The specimen was blood.

CDR3 in DNA: TGTGCCAGCACAGGCAGGTCTGGTGAAAAACTGTTTTTT. This encodes CASTGRSGEKLFF. V is TRBV28 and J is TRBJ1-4; D unresolved. Deletions cut 7 bases from V and 7 bases from J, with 13 bases between. Germline V gene sequence: CDR1 MDHEN, CDR2 SYDVKM. The CDR3 consists of 13 residues. The full variable domain, with the rest looked up from reference TRBV28 and TRBJ1-4, is DVKVTQSSRYLVKRTGEKVFLECVQDMDHENMFWYRQDPGLGLRLIYFSYDVKMKEKGDIPEGYSVSREKKERFSLILESASTNQTSMYLCASTGRSGEKLFFGSGTQLSVL.